This T cell receptor beta chain comes out of a study of blood T cell repertoires in COVID-19. Overall study context: Both acute and convalescent COVID-19 samples were obtained from the United States, Italy and Spain. Sources were T cells, B-cell-depleted T cells, or PBMCs; the material itself was cDNA or gDNA.

V was cut by 4 bases and J by 1 base, with 11 bases left in between. Germline CDR1 reads SGHVS; CDR2 reads FQNEAQ. The CDR3 loop spans 14 amino acids. The table came from immunoSEQ multiplex PCR; TCRdb's copy has only in-frame clones and leaves some out. The table records some 350,000 clones, about 87% of them present only once. The chain joins TRBV7-8 to TRBJ2-7, with D possibly matching TRBD2 (5 bases). Material for sequencing was peripheral blood. This TCR came from a human donor in a cohort sampled during active COVID-19. The CDR3 spells CASSSNRGSYEQYF. CDR3 bases: TGTGCCAGCAGCTCAAATCGCGGGTCCTACGAGCAGTACTTC. Full variable domain (remainder filled in from reference TRBV7-8 and TRBJ2-7): GAGVSQSPRYKVAKRGQDVALRCDPISGHVSLFWYQQALGQGPEFLTYFQNEAQLDKSGLPSDRFFAERPEGSVSTLKIQRTQQEDSAVYLCASSSNRGSYEQYFGPGTRLTVT.